What follows are 10 T cell receptor beta chains derived from one specimen sequenced in a study of T cells in Graves' hyperthyroidism and ophthalmopathy. Amplification of TCR beta CDR3 regions was performed using RNA transcripts as template. HTBI primers drove first-round RT-PCR of the TCR CDR3. In TCRdb, the multiplex PCR reads were re-called with MiXCR into one record per CDR3 protein. The sample yields 200,000 to 250,000 distinct CDR3 sequences, about 18% seen once. Sequenced: blood. The receptors stem from a man aged 40-50 years with Graves' hyperthyroidism.

This clonotype has at least ten counts. V and J are TRBV7-2 and TRBJ2-5; D possibly uses TRBD1 or TRBD2 (7 bases each). Per the germline V gene, CDR1 is SGHTA and CDR2 is FQGNSA. The CDR3 extends over 14 amino acids. Trimming left V 6 bases short and J 5 bases short, with 16 bases between. CDR3 protein: CASSQPGGAETQYF. Written as DNA, the CDR3 is TGTGCCAGCAGTCAGCCAGGGGGGGCCGAGACCCAGTACTTC.

This chain joins TRBV9 and TRBJ1-1; 10 bases are a match to TRBD1. V dropped 0 bases and J dropped 2; count of bases not matched to a gene: 7. Germline loops: CDR1 SGDLS, CDR2 YYNGEE. The CDR3 has 17 amino acids. DNA for the CDR3: TGTGCCAGCAGCGTAGCAGCCGGGACAGGGGTTAACACTGAAGCTTTCTTT. Amino acids: CASSVAAGTGVNTEAFF.

In this sample, this clonotype turned up many times. The chain recombines TRBV28 with TRBJ2-7; no reliable D call. Germline values: CDR1 MDHEN, CDR2 SYDVKM. V lost 3 bases, J lost 1 base, and 7 bases lay in between. The CDR3 has 13 amino acids. CDR3 DNA sequence: TGTGCCAGCAGTTTTAGGCAGTCCTACGAGCAGTACTTC. This translates into CASSFRQSYEQYF. The full variable domain, its missing parts supplied by reference TRBV28 and TRBJ2-7, is DVKVTQSSRYLVKRTGEKVFLECVQDMDHENMFWYRQDPGLGLRLIYFSYDVKMKEKGDIPEGYSVSREKKERFSLILESASTNQTSMYLCASSFRQSYEQYFGPGTRLTVT.

There are many counts of this clonotype. The chain links TRBV5-1 to TRBJ2-3; TRBD1 aligns across 8 bases. The CDR3 has 14 amino acids. The V gene's germline CDR1 is SGHRS and CDR2 YFSETQ. The V and J ends lost 4 bases and 3 bases, in that order; junction bases with no gene match: 4. CDR3 amino acids: CASSAGQETDTQYF. In DNA form, the CDR3 reads TGCGCCAGCAGCGCGGGACAGGAGACAGATACGCAGTATTTT.

The chain has TRBV5-1 and TRBJ1-6; no clear D gene. V was shortened by 0 bases and J by 0 bases, with 10 bases between the two germline ends. Germline V gene data show CDR1 as SGHRS and CDR2 as YFSETQ. This CDR3 comprises 17 residues. The CDR3 DNA reads as TGCGCCAGCAGCTTGGATGTGTCCCGCTCCTATAATTCACCCCTCCACTTT. It encodes CASSLDVSRSYNSPLHF.

This clonotype was recorded a few times. The chain combines TRBV18 with TRBJ1-3; D remains unclear. V was shortened by 8 bases and J by 0 bases, with 8 bases between the two germline ends. CDR3 length: 13 residues. Germline V gives CDR1 KGHSH, CDR2 LQKENI. For the CDR3, the DNA is TGTGCCAGCCAGGCCTTCTCTGGAAACACCATATATTTT. This gives the protein CASQAFSGNTIYF. Full variable domain (missing parts from reference TRBV18 and TRBJ1-3): NAGVMQNPRHLVRRRGQEARLRCSPMKGHSHVYWYRQLPEEGLKFMVYLQKENIIDESGMPKERFSAEFPKEGPSILRIQQVVRGDSAAYFCASQAFSGNTIYFGEGSWLTVV.

Many counts were recorded for this clonotype. This chain joins TRBV7-9 and TRBJ1-2, with 7 bases that match TRBD1. CDR1 is SEHNR, CDR2 FQNEAQ, per germline (reference sequence). CDR3 length equals 13 residues. J was trimmed by 8 bases and V by 4 bases; bases with no gene match: 7. CDR3 residues: CASSSRQGGGYTF. The CDR3 DNA follows: TGTGCCAGCAGCTCCAGACAGGGTGGAGGCTACACCTTC.

This clonotype occurred many times. The chain uses TRBV7-2 and TRBJ1-1; D not resolved. The CDR3 sequence is 15 residues long. Trimming took 3 bases from V and 0 from J, leaving 11 bases between them. The germline V gene encodes CDR1 SGHTA and CDR2 FQGNSA. CDR3 DNA: TGTGCCAGCAGCTTCCCCCCCATTTTGAACACTGAAGCTTTCTTT. As protein: CASSFPPILNTEAFF.

This clonotype was seen ten or more times. J is TRBJ2-7 and V is TRBV7-8, with 8 positions matching TRBD2. The CDR3 runs to 12 residues. Trimming at V came to 4 bases and at J to 12 bases, leaving 8 bases not matched to a gene. CDR1 and CDR2 (germline): SGHVS, FQNEAQ. The CDR3 loop is CASSSPTSDRYF. Written as DNA, the CDR3 is TGTGCCAGCAGCTCGCCGACTAGCGATCGGTACTTC.

This clonotype was seen many times. This chain links TRBV5-6 with TRBJ2-5; perhaps D is TRBD1 or TRBD2 (5 bases each). TRBJ2-1 matches the DNA end more closely, so the J call is doubtful. The CDR3 covers 12 residues. Germline V lookup: CDR1 SGHDT, CDR2 YYEEEE. The CDR3 DNA follows: TGTGCCAGCAGCTTGGGTGGGACCACCCAGTTCTTC. Translated: CASSLGGTTQFF.